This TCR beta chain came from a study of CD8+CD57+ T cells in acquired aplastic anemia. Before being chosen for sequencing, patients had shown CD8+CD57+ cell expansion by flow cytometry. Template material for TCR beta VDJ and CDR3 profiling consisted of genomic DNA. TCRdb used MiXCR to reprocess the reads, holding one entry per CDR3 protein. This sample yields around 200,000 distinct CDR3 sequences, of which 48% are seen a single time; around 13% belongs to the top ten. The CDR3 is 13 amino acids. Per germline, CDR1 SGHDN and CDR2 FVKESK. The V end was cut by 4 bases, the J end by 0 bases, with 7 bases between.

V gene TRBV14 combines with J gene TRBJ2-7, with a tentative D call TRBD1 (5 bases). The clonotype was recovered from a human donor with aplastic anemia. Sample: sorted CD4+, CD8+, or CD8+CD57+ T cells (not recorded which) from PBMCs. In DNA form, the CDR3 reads TGTGCCAGCAGCCGGACATACTCCTACGAGCAGTACTTC. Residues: CASSRTYSYEQYF.